The present T cell receptor (beta chain) was sequenced within a study of low-dose radiotherapy and immunotherapy resistance in tumors. Time point given: before trial treatment. Donors were administered nivolumab, ipilimumab, aspirin and low-dose cyclophosphamide, together with low-dose radiotherapy. Patients eligible had advanced solid tumors without tumor-infiltrating lymphocytes. First-strand cDNA relied on TRAV- and TRBV-specific primers spanning alpha and beta chains. TCR amplification ran 15 to 25 PCR cycles using constant-region and V-primer adapter primers. Isolated mRNA was amplified by in vitro transcription. TCRdb fed the reads into MiXCR, producing one record per CDR3 protein. The data show around 99,000 distinct CDR3 sequences, around 9.2% seen once. This clonotype was observed many times. The ends were cut back, 1 base at V and 2 bases at J, with 9 bases in the middle. Per germline, CDR1 LGHNA and CDR2 YSLEER. This CDR3 contains 15 residues.

This receptor was identified in a male donor with prostate cancer. The sequences come from PBMCs, collected before treatment. The genes are TRBV4-3 and TRBJ1-5; no clear D gene. CDR3: CASSQVGVGNQPQHF. DNA for the CDR3: TGCGCCAGCAGCCAAGTCGGTGTGGGCAATCAGCCCCAGCATTTT.